The clone carrying this T cell receptor (beta chain) came up many times. What it binds is not known. Next came a second PCR, run for about 7 to 12 cycles, which used a sample-barcoded 5' primer along with a J-beta primer mix. TCRdb reprocessed the 5' RACE reads via MiXCR and lists one record per CDR3 protein. The sample records hundreds of thousands of distinct CDR3 sequences, about 34% being singletons. Germline V gene sequence: CDR1 SQVTM, CDR2 ANQGSEA. The V and J ends lost 4 bases and 1 base respectively, with 13 bases between them. The length of the CDR3 is 14 residues. The data derive from a study of blood T cells in healthy people across ages. Broader study findings: With naive T cell percentage, TCR beta diversity showed a strong correlation. A roughly linear fall in TCR beta diversity per million T cells was seen with increasing age.

Every sample yielded at least 7 million isolated PBMCs. This TCR was recovered from a woman older than 75 in good health. The chain links TRBV29-1 to TRBJ1-1; D is possibly TRBD1 (5 bases). The sequencing input was blood. The CDR3 sequence is CSVVGVLGNTEAFF. Here the CDR3 DNA reads TGCAGCGTTGTAGGGGTTTTAGGGAACACTGAAGCTTTCTTT. Full variable domain (outside the CDR3, taken from reference TRBV29-1 and TRBJ1-1): SAVISQKPSRDICQRGTSLTIQCQVDSQVTMMFWYRQQPGQSLTLIATANQGSEATYESGFVIDKFPISRPNLTFSTLTVSNMSPEDSSIYLCSVVGVLGNTEAFFGQGTRLTVV.